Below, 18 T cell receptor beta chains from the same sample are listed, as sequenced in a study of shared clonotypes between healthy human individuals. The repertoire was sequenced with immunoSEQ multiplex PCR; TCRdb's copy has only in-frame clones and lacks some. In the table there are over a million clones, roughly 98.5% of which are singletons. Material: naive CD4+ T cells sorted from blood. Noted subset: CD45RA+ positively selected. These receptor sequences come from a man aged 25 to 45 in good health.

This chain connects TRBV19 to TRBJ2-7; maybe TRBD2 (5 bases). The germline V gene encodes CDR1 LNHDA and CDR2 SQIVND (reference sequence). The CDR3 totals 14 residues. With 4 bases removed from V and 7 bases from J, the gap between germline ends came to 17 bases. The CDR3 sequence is CASSNDLRTGEQYF. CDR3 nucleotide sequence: TGTGCCAGTAGTAACGATCTACGGACGGGGGAGCAGTACTTC.

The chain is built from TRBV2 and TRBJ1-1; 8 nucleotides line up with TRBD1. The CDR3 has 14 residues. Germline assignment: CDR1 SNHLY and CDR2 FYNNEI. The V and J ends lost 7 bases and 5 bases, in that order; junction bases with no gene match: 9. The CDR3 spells CASTQGAPGTEAFF. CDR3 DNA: TGTGCCAGCACCCAGGGGGCGCCGGGAACTGAAGCTTTCTTT.

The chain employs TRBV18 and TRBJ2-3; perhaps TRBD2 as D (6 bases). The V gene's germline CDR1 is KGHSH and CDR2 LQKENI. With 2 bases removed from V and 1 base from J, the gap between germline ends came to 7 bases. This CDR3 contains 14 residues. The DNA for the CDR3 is TGTGCCAGCTCACCATGGGGGGGCACAGATACGCAGTATTTT. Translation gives CASSPWGGTDTQYF.

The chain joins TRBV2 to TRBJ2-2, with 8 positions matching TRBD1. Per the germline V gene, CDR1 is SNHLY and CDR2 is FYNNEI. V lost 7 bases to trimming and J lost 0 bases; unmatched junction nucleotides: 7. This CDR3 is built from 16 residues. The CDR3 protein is CASTTGVKANTGELFF. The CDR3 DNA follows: TGTGCCAGCACGACAGGGGTAAAGGCGAACACCGGGGAGCTGTTTTTT.

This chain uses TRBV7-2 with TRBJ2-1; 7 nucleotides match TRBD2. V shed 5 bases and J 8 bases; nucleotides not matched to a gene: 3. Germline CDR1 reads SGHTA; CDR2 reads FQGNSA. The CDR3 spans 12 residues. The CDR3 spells CASSQTSYEQFF. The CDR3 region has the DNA TGTGCCAGCAGCCAGACTAGCTATGAGCAGTTCTTC.

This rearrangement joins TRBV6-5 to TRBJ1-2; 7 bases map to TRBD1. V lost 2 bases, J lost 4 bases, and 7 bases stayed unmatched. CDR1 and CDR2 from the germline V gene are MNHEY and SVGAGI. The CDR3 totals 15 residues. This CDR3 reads CASSYTSGTAYGYTF. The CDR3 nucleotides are TGTGCCAGCAGTTACACATCCGGGACAGCCTATGGCTACACCTTC.

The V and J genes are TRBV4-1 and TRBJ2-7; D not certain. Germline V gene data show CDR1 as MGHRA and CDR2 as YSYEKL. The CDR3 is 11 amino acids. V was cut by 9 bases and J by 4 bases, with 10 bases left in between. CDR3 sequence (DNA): TGCGCCAGTATGAGAGTTTACGAGCAGTACTTC. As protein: CASMRVYEQYF.

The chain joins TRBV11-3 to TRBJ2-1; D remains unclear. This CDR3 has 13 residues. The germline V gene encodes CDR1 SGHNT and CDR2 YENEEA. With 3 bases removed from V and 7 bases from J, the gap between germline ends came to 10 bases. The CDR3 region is CASSFQVGNEQFF. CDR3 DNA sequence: TGTGCCAGCAGCTTTCAGGTGGGAAATGAGCAGTTCTTC.

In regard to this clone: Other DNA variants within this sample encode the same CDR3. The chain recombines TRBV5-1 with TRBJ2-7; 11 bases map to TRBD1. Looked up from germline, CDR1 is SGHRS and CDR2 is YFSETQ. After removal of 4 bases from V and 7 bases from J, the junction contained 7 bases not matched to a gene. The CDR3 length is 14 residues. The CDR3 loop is CASSPGTGGYEQYF. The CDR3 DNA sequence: TGCGCCAGCAGCCCCGGGACAGGGGGTTATGAGCAGTACTTC.

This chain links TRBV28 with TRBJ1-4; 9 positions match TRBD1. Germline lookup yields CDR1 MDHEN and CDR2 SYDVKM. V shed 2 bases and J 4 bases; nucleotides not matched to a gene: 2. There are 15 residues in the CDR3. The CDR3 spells CASSLTGQGNEKLFF. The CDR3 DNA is TGTGCCAGCAGTTTAACGGGACAGGGTAATGAAAAACTGTTTTTT.

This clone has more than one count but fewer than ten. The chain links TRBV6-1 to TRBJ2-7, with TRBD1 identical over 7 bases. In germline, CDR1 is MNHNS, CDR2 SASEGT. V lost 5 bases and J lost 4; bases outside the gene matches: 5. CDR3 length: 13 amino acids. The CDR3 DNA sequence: TGTGCCAGCAGTTATGGGACAGTGTACGAGCAGTACTTC. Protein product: CASSYGTVYEQYF.

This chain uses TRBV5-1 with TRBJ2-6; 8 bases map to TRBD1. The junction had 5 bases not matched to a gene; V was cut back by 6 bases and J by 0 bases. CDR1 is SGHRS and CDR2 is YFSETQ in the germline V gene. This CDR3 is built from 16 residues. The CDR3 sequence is CASNRDRPSGANVLTF. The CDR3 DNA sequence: TGCGCCAGCAACCGGGACAGGCCCTCTGGGGCCAACGTCCTGACTTTC.

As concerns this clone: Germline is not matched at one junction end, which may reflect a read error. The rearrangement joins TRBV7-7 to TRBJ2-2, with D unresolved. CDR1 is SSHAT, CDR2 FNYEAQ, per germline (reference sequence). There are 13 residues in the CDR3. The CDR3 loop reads CASSPQLTGELFF. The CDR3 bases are TGTGCTAGCAGCCCACAGCTTACCGGGGAGCTGTTTTTT.

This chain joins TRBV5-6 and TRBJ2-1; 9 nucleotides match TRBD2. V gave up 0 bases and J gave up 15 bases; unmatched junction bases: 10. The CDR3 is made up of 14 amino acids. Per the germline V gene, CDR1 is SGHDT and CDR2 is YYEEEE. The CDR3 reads CASSLGSSGIHRFF. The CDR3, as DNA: TGTGCCAGCAGCTTGGGCTCTAGCGGGATTCATCGGTTCTTC.

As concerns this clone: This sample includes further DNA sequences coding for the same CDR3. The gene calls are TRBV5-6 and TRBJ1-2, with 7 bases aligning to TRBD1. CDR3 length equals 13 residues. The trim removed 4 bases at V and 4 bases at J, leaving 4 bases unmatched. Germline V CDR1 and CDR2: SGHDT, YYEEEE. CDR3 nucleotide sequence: TGTGCCAGCAGCCCGACAGGGCCCTATGGCTACACCTTC. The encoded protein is CASSPTGPYGYTF.

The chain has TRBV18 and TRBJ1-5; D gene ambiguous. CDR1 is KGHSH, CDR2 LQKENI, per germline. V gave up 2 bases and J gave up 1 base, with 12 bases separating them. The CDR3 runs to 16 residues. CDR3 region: CASSPSLTISNQPQHF. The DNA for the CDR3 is TGTGCCAGCTCACCATCGTTAACAATAAGCAATCAGCCCCAGCATTTT.

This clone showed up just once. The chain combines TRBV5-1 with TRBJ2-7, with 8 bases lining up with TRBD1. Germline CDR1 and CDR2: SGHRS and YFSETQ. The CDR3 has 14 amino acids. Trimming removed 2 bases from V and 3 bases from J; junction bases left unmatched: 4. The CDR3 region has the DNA TGCGCCAGCAGCTTACGACAGGGGAACTACGAGCAGTACTTC. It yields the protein CASSLRQGNYEQYF.

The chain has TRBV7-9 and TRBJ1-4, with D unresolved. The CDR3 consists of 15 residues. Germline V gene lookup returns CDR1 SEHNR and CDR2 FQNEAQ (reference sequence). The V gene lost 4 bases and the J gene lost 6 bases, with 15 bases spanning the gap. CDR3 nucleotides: TGTGCCAGCAGCTCACCAAGGGTGAGAGATGAAAAACTGTTTTTT. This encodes CASSSPRVRDEKLFF.